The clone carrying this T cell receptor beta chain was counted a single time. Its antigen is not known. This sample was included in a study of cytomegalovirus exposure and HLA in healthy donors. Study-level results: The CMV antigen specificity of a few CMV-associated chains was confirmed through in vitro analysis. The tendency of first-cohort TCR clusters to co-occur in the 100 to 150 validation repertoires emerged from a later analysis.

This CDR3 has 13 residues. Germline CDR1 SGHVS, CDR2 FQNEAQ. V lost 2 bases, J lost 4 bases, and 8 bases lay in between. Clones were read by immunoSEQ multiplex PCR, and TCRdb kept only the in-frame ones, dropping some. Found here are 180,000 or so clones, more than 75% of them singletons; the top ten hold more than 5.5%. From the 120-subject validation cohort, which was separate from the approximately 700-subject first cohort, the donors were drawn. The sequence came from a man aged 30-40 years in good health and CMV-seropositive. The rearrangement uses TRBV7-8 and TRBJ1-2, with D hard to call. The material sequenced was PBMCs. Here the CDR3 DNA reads TGTGCCAGCAGCTTAACACAGACCTATGGCTACACCTTC. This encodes CASSLTQTYGYTF.